Listed here is a single TCR beta chain. TCRdb reprocessed the 5' RACE reads and stores each CDR3 protein as one record, lacking DNA. The sample spans approximately 150,000 distinct CDR3 sequences; the ten largest clones claim 2% to 2.5%. This record belongs to a study of monozygotic twins with inflammatory bowel disease. Germline V gene lookup returns CDR1 SGHTA and CDR2 FQGNSA. The CDR3 is made up of 13 amino acids. The sample comprised blood. This chain connects TRBV7-2 to TRBJ2-3; TCRdb lists TRBD1, though no DNA is available to test this call. The clonotype originates from a human donor with ulcerative colitis or Crohn's disease, or a healthy co-twin of an affected twin (not recorded which). This CDR3 is CASSWEGAGTQYF.